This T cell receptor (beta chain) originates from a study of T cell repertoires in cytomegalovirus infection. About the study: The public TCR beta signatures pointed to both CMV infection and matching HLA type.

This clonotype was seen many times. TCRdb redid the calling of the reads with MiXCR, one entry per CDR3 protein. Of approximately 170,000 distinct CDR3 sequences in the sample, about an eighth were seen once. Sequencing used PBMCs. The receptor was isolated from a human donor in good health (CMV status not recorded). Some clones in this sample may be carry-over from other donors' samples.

In DNA, the CDR3 is TGTGCCAGCAGCGCCGACGGGGGGCGGAATGGCGAGCAGTACTTC. It specifies CASSADGGRNGEQYF. The gene calls are TRBV7-8 and TRBJ2-7, with a possible D match to TRBD2 (7 bases). This CDR3 comprises 15 residues. Germline lookup yields CDR1 SGHVS and CDR2 FQNEAQ. V dropped 5 bases and J dropped 6 bases, with 20 bases sitting between them.